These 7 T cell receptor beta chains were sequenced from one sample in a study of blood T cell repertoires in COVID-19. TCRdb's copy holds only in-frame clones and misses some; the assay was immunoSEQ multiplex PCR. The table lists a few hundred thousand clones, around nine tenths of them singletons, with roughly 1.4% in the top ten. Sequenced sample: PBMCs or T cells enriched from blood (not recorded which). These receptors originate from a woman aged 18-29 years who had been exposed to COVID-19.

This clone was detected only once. The CDR3 is CASITSGASSYEQYF. CDR3 bases: TGTGCCAGCATTACTAGCGGGGCGAGCTCCTACGAGCAGTACTTC. The chain employs TRBV28 and TRBJ2-7; TRBD2 agrees at 10 bases. The CDR3 sequence is 15 residues long. Per the germline V gene, CDR1 is MDHEN and CDR2 is SYDVKM. J was trimmed by 0 bases and V by 7 bases; bases with no gene match: 6.

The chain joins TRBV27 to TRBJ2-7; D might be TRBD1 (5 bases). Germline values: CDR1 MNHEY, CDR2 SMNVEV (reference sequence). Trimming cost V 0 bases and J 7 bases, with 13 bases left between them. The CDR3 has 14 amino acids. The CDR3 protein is CASSLSARVGEQYF. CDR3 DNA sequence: TGTGCCAGCAGTTTATCTGCCAGGGTAGGAGAGCAGTACTTC.

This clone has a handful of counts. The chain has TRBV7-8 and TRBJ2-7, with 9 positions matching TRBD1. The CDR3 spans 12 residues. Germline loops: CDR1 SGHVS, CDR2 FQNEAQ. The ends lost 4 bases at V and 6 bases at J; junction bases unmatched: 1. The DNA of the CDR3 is TGTGCCAGCAGCTGGACAGGGGTCGAGCAGTACTTC. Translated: CASSWTGVEQYF.

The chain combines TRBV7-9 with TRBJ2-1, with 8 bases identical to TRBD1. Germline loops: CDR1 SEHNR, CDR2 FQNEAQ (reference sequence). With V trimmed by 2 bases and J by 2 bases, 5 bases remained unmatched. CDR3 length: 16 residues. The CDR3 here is CASSLFGDRTYNEQFF. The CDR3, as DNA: TGTGCCAGCAGCTTATTCGGGGACAGGACCTACAATGAGCAGTTCTTC.

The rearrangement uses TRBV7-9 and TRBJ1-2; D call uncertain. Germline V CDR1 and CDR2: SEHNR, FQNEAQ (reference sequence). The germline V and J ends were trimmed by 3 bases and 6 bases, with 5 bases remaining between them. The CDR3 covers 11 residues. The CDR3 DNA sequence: TGTGCCAGCAGCTTCAGGCATGGCTACACCTTC. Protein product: CASSFRHGYTF.

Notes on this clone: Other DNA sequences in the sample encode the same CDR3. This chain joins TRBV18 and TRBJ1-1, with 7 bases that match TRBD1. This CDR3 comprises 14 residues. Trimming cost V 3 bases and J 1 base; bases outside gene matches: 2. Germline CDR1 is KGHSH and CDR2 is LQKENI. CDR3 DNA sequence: TGTGCCAGCTCACCTCGGACAGGGAACACTGAAGCTTTCTTT. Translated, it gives CASSPRTGNTEAFF.

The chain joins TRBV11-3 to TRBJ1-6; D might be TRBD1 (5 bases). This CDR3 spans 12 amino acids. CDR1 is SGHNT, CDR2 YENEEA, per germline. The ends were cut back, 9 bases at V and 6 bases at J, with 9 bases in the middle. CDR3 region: CARKTVNSPLHF. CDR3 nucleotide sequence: TGTGCCAGAAAGACAGTTAATTCACCCCTCCACTTT.